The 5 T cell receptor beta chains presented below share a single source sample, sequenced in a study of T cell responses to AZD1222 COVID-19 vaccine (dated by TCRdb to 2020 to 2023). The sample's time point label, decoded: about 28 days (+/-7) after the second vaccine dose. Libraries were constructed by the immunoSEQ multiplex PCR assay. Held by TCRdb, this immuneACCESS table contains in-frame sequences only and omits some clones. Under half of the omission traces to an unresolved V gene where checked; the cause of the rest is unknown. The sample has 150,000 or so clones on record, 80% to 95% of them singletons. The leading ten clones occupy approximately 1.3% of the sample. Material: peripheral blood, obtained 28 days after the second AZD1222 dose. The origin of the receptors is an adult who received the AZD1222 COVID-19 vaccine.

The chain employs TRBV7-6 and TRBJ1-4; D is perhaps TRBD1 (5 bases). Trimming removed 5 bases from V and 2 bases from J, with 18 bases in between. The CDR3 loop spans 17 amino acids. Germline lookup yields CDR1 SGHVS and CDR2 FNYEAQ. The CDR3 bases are TGTGCCAGCAGCCATACTATTGGCCGGGGCACTAATGAAAAACTGTTTTTT. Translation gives CASSHTIGRGTNEKLFF.

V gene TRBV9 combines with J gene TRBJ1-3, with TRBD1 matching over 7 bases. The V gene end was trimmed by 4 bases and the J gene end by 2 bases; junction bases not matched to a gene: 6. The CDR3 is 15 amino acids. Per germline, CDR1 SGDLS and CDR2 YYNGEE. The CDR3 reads CASSTETGTGNTIYF. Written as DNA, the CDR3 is TGTGCCAGCAGCACAGAGACAGGGACTGGAAACACCATATATTTT.

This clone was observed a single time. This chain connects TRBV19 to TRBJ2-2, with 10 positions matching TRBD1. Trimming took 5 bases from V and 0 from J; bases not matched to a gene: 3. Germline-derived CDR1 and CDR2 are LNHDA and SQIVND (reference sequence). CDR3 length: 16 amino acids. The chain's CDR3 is CASSLGQGANTGELFF. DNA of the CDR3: TGTGCCAGTAGTTTAGGACAGGGGGCGAACACCGGGGAGCTGTTTTTT.

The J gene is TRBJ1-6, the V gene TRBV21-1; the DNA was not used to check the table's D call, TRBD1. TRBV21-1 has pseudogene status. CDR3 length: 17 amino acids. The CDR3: CASSPRDSAKYNSPLHF. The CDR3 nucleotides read TGTGCCAGCAGCCCAAGGGACAGCGCCAAATATAATTCACCCCTCCACTTT.

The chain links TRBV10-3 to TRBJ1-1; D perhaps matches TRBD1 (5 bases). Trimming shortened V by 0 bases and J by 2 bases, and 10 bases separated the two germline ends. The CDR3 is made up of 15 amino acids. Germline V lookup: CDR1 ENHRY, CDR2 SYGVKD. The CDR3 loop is CAISESRGVNTEAFF. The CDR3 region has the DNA TGTGCCATCAGTGAGTCGCGGGGGGTTAACACTGAAGCTTTCTTT.